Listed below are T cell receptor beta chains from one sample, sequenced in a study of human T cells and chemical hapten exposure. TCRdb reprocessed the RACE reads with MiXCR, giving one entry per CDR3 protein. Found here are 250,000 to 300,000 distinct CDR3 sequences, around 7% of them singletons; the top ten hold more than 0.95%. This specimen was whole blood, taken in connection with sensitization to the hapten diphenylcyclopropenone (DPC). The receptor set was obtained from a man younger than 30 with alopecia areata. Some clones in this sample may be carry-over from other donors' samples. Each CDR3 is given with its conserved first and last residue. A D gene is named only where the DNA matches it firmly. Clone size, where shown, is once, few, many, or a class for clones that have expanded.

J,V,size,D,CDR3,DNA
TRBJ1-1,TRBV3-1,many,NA,CASRPWEGPEAFF,TGTGCCAGCCGACCGTGGGAGGGTCCTGAAGCTTTCTTT
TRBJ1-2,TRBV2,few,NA,CASSPSGPYGYTF,TGTGCCAGCAGCCCAAGTGGCCCTTATGGCTACACCTTC
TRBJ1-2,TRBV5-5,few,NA,CASSGALRGYGYTF,TGTGCCAGCAGCGGGGCCCTCCGTGGCTATGGCTACACCTTC
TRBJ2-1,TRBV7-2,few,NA,CASSFRYGRSSYNEQFF,TGTGCCAGCAGCTTCAGATACGGTAGAAGCTCCTACAATGAGCAGTTCTTC
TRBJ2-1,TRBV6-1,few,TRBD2,CASRISGGPLDEQFF,TGTGCCAGCAGGATTAGCGGGGGGCCCCTGGATGAGCAGTTCTTC
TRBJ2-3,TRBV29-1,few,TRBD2,CSARYPSGGLTDTQYF,TGCAGCGCCCGGTACCCTAGCGGGGGGCTCACAGATACGCAGTATTTT
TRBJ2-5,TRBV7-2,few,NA,CASSSGLSVETQYF,TGTGCCAGCAGCTCGGGACTGTCTGTGGAGACCCAGTACTTC
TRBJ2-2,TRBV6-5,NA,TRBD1,CASSRQGAGAGELFF,TGTGCCAGCAGCCGCCAGGGGGCTGGCGCCGGGGAGCTGTTTTTT
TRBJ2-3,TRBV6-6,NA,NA,CASSPAGDTQYF,TGTGCCAGCAGTCCAGCGGGCGATACGCAGTATTTT
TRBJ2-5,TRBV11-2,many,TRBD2,CASSLHGGQETQYF,TGTGCCAGCAGCTTACACGGGGGGCAAGAGACCCAGTACTTC
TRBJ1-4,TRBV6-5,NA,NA,CASSVFKENEKLFF,TGTGCCAGCAGCGTATTTAAGGAAAATGAAAAACTGTTTTTT
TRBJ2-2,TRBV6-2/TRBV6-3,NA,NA,CASSYRQGRAGELFF,TGTGCCAGCAGTTACCGACAGGGGAGGGCCGGGGAGCTGTTTTTT
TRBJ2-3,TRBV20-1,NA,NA,CSARTADTQYF,TGCAGTGCTAGGACTGCAGATACGCAGTATTTT
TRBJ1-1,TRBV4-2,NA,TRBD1,CASSQATGEGVRAFF,TGTGCCAGCAGCCAAGCGACAGGGGAAGGAGTACGAGCTTTCTTT
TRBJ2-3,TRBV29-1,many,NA,CSVEAWASEAGKGTDTQYF,TGCAGCGTTGAAGCCTGGGCCTCTGAGGCAGGGAAGGGCACAGATACGCAGTATTTT
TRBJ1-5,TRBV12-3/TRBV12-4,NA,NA,CASSLAVRTPQHF,TGTGCCAGCAGTTTAGCGGTCCGGACGCCCCAGCATTTT
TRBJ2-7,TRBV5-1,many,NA,CASSPTLPGEFVQYF,TGCGCCAGCAGCCCAACCCTCCCCGGGGAATTCGTGCAGTACTTC
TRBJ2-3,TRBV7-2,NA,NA,CASSLAGHIDTQYF,TGTGCCAGCAGCTTAGCGGGGCACATAGATACGCAGTATTTT
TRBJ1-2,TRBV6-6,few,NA,CASSYSVSGDVYGYTF,TGTGCCAGCAGTTACTCGGTCTCCGGGGATGTCTATGGCTACACCTTC
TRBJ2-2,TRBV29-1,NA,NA,CSTRGSKATNTGELFF,TGCAGCACTCGGGGTTCGAAAGCAACGAACACCGGGGAGCTGTTTTTT
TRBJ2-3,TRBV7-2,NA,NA,CASSAQGPSTDTQYF,TGTGCCAGCAGCGCCCAAGGCCCTAGCACAGATACGCAGTATTTT
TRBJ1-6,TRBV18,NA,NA,CASSPSESGHRSPLHF,TGTGCCAGCTCACCAAGCGAAAGCGGGCATCGGTCACCCCTCCACTTT
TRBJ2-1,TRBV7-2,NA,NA,CASRSRGLFSYNEQFF,TGTGCCAGCAGATCTCGCGGCTTGTTCTCCTACAATGAGCAGTTCTTC
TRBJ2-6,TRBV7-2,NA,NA,CASRLGGSGFAGANVLTF,TGTGCCAGCAGATTAGGAGGGTCAGGGTTTGCCGGGGCCAACGTCCTGACTTTC
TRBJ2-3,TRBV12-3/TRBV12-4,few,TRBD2,CASSFQRGAYSTDTQYF,TGTGCCAGCAGTTTCCAGCGGGGGGCCTATAGCACAGATACGCAGTATTTT
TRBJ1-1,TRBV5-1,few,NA,CASRSVNTEAFF,TGCGCCAGCAGATCAGTGAACACTGAAGCTTTCTTT
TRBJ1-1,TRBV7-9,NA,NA,CASSLWGARKNTEAFF,TGTGCCAGCAGCTTATGGGGCGCCAGGAAGAACACTGAAGCTTTCTTT
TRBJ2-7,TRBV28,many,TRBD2,CASGSGGEDYEQYF,TGTGCCAGCGGTTCCGGGGGGGAGGACTACGAGCAGTACTTC
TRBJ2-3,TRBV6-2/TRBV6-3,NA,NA,CASSQPQDTQYF,TGTGCCAGCAGTCAGCCCCAGGATACGCAGTATTTT
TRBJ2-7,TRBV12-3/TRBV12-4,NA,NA,CASSSKRANPYEQYF,TGTGCCAGCAGTTCCAAAAGGGCGAACCCCTACGAGCAGTACTTC
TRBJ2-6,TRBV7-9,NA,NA,CASAKEGGANVLTF,TGTGCCAGCGCGAAGGAGGGTGGGGCCAACGTCCTGACTTTC
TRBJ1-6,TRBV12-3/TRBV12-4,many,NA,CASSRQTASLHF,TGTGCCAGCAGTCGCCAGACAGCCAGCCTCCACTTT
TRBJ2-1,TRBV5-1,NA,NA,CASSPSTGTYNEQFF,TGCGCCAGCAGCCCCTCAACCGGGACCTACAATGAGCAGTTCTTC
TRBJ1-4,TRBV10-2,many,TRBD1,CATYTSGGKLFF,TGCGCCACCTATACCTCAGGGGGAAAACTGTTTTTT
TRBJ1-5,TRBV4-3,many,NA,CARVGPSNQPQHF,TGCGCCAGGGTGGGACCAAGCAATCAGCCCCAGCATTTT
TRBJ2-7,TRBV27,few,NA,CASSSHGTSLTYEQYF,TGTGCCAGCAGTTCCCATGGGACATCGTTAACCTACGAGCAGTACTTC
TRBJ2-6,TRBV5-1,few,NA,CASSLGPGSNVLTF,TGCGCCAGCAGCTTGGGACCGGGATCCAACGTCCTGACTTTC
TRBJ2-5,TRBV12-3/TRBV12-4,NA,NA,CASSQGHNQETQYF,TGTGCCAGCAGCCAAGGACACAACCAAGAGACCCAGTACTTC
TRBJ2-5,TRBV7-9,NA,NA,CASSLVPELQETQYF,TGTGCCAGCAGCTTAGTGCCCGAACTCCAAGAGACCCAGTACTTC
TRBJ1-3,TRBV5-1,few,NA,CASSLGPPPTAEIYF,TGCGCCAGCAGCTTGGGTCCTCCCCCCACGGCCGAGATATATTTT
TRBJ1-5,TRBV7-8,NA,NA,CASGPLSQPQHF,TGTGCCAGCGGCCCACTAAGCCAGCCCCAGCATTTT
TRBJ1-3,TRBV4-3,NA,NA,CASSPGTEMGNTIYF,TGCGCCAGCAGCCCAGGGACTGAGATGGGTAACACCATATATTTT
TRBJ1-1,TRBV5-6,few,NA,CASSAGEGLSTEAFF,TGTGCCAGCAGCGCGGGGGAGGGGCTGAGCACTGAAGCTTTCTTT
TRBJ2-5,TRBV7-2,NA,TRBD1,CASSHRTGIRQETQYF,TGTGCCAGCAGCCACCGGACAGGAATACGTCAAGAGACCCAGTACTTC
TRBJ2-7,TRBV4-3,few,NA,CASSQGAGPPYEQYF,TGCGCCAGCAGCCAAGGGGCCGGGCCTCCATACGAGCAGTACTTC
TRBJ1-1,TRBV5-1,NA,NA,CASSLATGPVMNTEAFF,TGCGCCAGCAGCTTGGCCACCGGGCCGGTAATGAACACTGAAGCTTTCTTT
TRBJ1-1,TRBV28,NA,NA,CASSRGWGRHVNTEAFF,TGTGCCAGCAGTAGGGGGTGGGGGCGGCACGTGAACACTGAAGCTTTCTTT
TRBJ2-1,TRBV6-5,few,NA,CASSYSGRGPNNEQFF,TGTGCCAGCAGTTACTCGGGGCGGGGGCCTAACAATGAGCAGTTCTTC
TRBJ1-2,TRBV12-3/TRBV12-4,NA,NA,CASSLWEYGYTF,TGTGCCAGCAGTTTGTGGGAATATGGCTACACCTTC